This TCR beta chain was retrieved from a study of beta chain features in type 1 diabetes (dated by TCRdb to between 2017 and 2018). With regard to the full study: Patients and healthy donors did not differ in mean age, gender distribution, total cell number or subset yield. Whereas all 28 donors provided naive and central memory subsets, regulatory and stem cell-like memory subsets were isolated from just 8 patients and about 8 healthy donors. A total of approximately 100 million sorted cells were examined across all samples, and the number of cells per subset was strongly correlated with RNA yield. The study compared TCRB repertoires of sorted circulating CD4+ T cell subsets between recently diagnosed type 1 diabetes patients and matched healthy donors. General conclusions and limits of the study: PCR may preferentially amplify shorter templates, but because patient and control samples were amplified and corrected together, any resulting skew would affect both groups equally. At VDJ recombination sites, patients with type 1 diabetes made fewer insertions and deleted more nucleotides, a pattern implying thymic rearrangement abnormalities. Because cDNA was sequenced instead of genomic DNA, activated cells with high expression could be over-represented, although the groups did not differ in activation or CD3 levels. The naive, central memory and regulatory TCRB repertoires appeared to resemble one another more closely among patients than among healthy donors. Only small numbers of individuals were included in the HLA sub-analyses, which left unresolved whether HLA type had any influence on TCRB rearrangement. A moderate but significant shortening of TCRB CDR3 length was observed in type 1 diabetes patients in all four CD4+ subsets.

The High Capacity cDNA Reverse Transcription Kit was used to reverse transcribe all of the isolated RNA, meaning that expressed TCRB transcripts were what got sequenced. Naive, central memory and regulatory T cell samples underwent deep immunoSEQ sequencing, averaging around 4 million total reads per sample. After sorted cells were lysed in RLT buffer, RNA was extracted with DNase-treated RNeasy Micro or Mini kits, with the choice depending on cell number. Each cell subset was processed on its own to prevent cross-contamination, while patient and healthy donor samples were processed together. Using the immunoSEQ multiplex PCR, TCRB sequences were amplified from cDNA into 87-bp fragments spanning the CDR3 region. The amplicons were sequenced using the Illumina HiSeq platform. The authors' pipeline ran thus. PCR bias was computationally corrected using synthetic template baselines, reads within Hamming distance 2 were collapsed, and singletons that could not be merged were discarded. Reads were aligned to IMGT to assign V, D and J genes, CDR3 length, and insertions or deletions at six rearrangement sites. Within each subset, clonotype counts were normalized to sorted cell number, and only after that were true diversity and Gini coefficients computed with the tcR R package. Repertoire sharing was quantified using the overlap coefficient calculated on TCRB nucleotide sequences. In TCRdb, the immuneACCESS table is reduced to in-frame sequences with V and J assigned. These tables do not hold every clone; where another copy was compared, an unresolved V gene accounts for under half, and the others remain unexplained. V, J and clone size reflect that table, while D and trimming were determined from the DNA. Within this sample are more than 150,000 clones, with about 10% of them counted one time only. The ten largest clones add up to about 0.7% of the sample.

V loses 3 bases, J loses 2 bases, and the germline ends lie 14 bases apart. Its CDR3 holds 16 amino acids, cysteine through phenylalanine. The kept DNA is CDR3 alone, 48 bases in frame from the first base. From a lookup of the germline V gene, CDR1 and CDR2 are KGHSH and LQKENI. Each donor gave one peripheral blood draw, averaging about 120 mL, which was collected into heparinised tubes. Naive, central memory, regulatory and stem cell-like memory CD4+ T cells were sorted on a BD FACSAria II using a panel including CD45RO, CCR7, CD25, CD127, CD95 and CD27. Every sorted population had a purity above 95%. PBMCs were isolated right away by Lymphoprep density gradient centrifugation and were stained directly, without culture. To minimize batch effects, samples were stained and sorted in pairs, one healthy donor with one patient per experiment. With regard to this clone: The antigen it binds to is not known. No qualities accompany the bases; no much larger clone lies one base away.

This chain joins TRBV18 to TRBJ1-5; the D gene lacks a confident call. The sequence was obtained from a woman under 40 with type 1 diabetes. The material sequenced was central memory CD4+ T cells from blood. The nucleotides are TGTGCCAGCTCACCCAACCGTCCAGGTGGCAATCAGCCCCAGCATTTT. Its protein reads: CASSPNRPGGNQPQHF.